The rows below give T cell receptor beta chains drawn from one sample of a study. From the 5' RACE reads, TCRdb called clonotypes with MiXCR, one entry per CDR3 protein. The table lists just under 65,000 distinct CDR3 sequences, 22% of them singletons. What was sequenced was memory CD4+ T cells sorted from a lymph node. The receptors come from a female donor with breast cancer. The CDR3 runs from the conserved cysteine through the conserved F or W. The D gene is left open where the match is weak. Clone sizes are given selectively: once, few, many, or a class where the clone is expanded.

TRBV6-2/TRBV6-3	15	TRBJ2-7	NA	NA	CASSCSKLVNYEQYF
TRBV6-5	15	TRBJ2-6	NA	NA	CASSYSGGRANVLTF
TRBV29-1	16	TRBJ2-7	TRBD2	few	CSVRGTSGFYGDEQYF
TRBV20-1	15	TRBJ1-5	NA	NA	CSAKRPGDSNQPQHF
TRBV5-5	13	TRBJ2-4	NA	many	CASSLPAKNIQYF
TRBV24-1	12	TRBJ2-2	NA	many	CATWSGAGELFF
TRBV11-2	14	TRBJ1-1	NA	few	CASNPIRDATEAFF
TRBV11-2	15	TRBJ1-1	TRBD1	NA	CASSRDRKLGTEAFF
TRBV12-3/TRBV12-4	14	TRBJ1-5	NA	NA	CASRSMGENQPQHF
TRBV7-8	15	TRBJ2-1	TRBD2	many	CASGQREGTYNEQFF
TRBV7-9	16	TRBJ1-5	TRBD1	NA	CASSARNRGQSGPQHF